These T cell receptor beta chains were read from a single sample in a study of blood T cells in healthy people across ages. One entry per CDR3 protein results from TCRdb running MiXCR on the 5' RACE reads. This table has 1.5 million or so distinct CDR3 sequences, under 55% appearing once. The specimen sequenced was blood. These receptors were obtained from a woman aged 18-30 years in good health. The CDR3 runs from the conserved cysteine through the conserved F or W. The order of the fields is J gene, V gene, D gene, clone size, CDR3 DNA, CDR3 protein. D genes are given only for firm matches. Expanded clones get a size class; other rows say once, few or many, or leave the size out.

j_gene: TRBJ1-1; v_gene: TRBV7-2; d_gene: TRBD1; abundance: .; CDR3nt: TGTGCCAGCAGGGGACAGGCCTACACTGAAGCTTTCTTT; CDR3aa: CASRGQAYTEAFF
j_gene: TRBJ2-5; v_gene: TRBV7-2; d_gene: TRBD2; abundance: few; CDR3nt: TGTGCCAGCAGCCATCCCGGGGGGGAGACCCAGTACTTC; CDR3aa: CASSHPGGETQYF
j_gene: TRBJ2-2; v_gene: TRBV6-6; d_gene: .; abundance: .; CDR3nt: TGTGCCAGCAGTTACCGACTAGGTCCCAGCCCCGGGGAGCTGTTTTTT; CDR3aa: CASSYRLGPSPGELFF
j_gene: TRBJ1-5; v_gene: TRBV27; d_gene: .; abundance: once; CDR3nt: TGTGCCAGCAGTGACCGACCGGTCAGGGGTTACAATCAGCCCCAGCATTTT; CDR3aa: CASSDRPVRGYNQPQHF
j_gene: TRBJ2-7; v_gene: TRBV28; d_gene: .; abundance: .; CDR3nt: TGTGCCAGCAGTTTCCTCTCTCGAGGGACCTACGAGCAGTACTTC; CDR3aa: CASSFLSRGTYEQYF
j_gene: TRBJ2-7; v_gene: TRBV6-6; d_gene: TRBD1; abundance: once; CDR3nt: TGTGCCAGCAGTTACCTAGCAGGGGGCAATAGTGACAATGAGCAGTACTTC; CDR3aa: CASSYLAGGNSDNEQYF
j_gene: TRBJ1-4; v_gene: TRBV6-9; d_gene: TRBD1; abundance: many; CDR3nt: TGTGCCAGCAGTCATACAGGGGCTAATGAAAAACTGTTTTTT; CDR3aa: CASSHTGANEKLFF
j_gene: TRBJ2-7; v_gene: TRBV6-2/TRBV6-3; d_gene: TRBD1; abundance: .; CDR3nt: TGTGCCAGCAGTTACGGACAGGGGACCCCCGAGCAGTACTTC; CDR3aa: CASSYGQGTPEQYF
j_gene: TRBJ2-7; v_gene: TRBV10-3; d_gene: .; abundance: .; CDR3nt: TGTGCCATCAGTGAAATTGACAGACTCTCCTACGAGCAGTACTTC; CDR3aa: CAISEIDRLSYEQYF
j_gene: TRBJ2-6; v_gene: TRBV7-8; d_gene: .; abundance: many; CDR3nt: TGTGCCAGCAGCTATTACTCTGGGGCCAACGTCCTGACTTTC; CDR3aa: CASSYYSGANVLTF
j_gene: TRBJ2-7; v_gene: TRBV4-1; d_gene: TRBD1; abundance: .; CDR3nt: TGCGCCAGCAGCAATTCGGGACAGGGTTACGAGCAGTACTTC; CDR3aa: CASSNSGQGYEQYF
j_gene: TRBJ1-1; v_gene: TRBV20-1; d_gene: TRBD1; abundance: .; CDR3nt: TGCAGCGTTGTTCAGGGGGCGAACACTGAAGCTTTCTTT; CDR3aa: CSVVQGANTEAFF
j_gene: TRBJ2-1; v_gene: TRBV7-2; d_gene: .; abundance: once; CDR3nt: TGTGCCAGCAGCTTATTGACGGGGCCCTACAATGAGCAGTTCTTC; CDR3aa: CASSLLTGPYNEQFF
j_gene: TRBJ2-7; v_gene: TRBV7-9; d_gene: .; abundance: few; CDR3nt: TGTGCCAGCAGCCCAAGTGGAGGAGTAGAGCAGTACTTC; CDR3aa: CASSPSGGVEQYF
j_gene: TRBJ2-5; v_gene: TRBV20-1; d_gene: TRBD2; abundance: few; CDR3nt: TGCAGTGCTTCAACTAGCGGGGCTTCCTCCTACAATGAGCAGTACTTC; CDR3aa: CSASTSGASSYNEQYF
j_gene: TRBJ1-5; v_gene: TRBV7-2; d_gene: TRBD1; abundance: few; CDR3nt: TGTGCCAGCAGCTTCGACAGGGGCACTCATCAGCCCCAGCATTTT; CDR3aa: CASSFDRGTHQPQHF
j_gene: TRBJ2-3; v_gene: TRBV7-2; d_gene: TRBD2; abundance: .; CDR3nt: TGTGCCAGCAGCTTCTTGGCGGGAGGTTTTTCTAGCACAGATACGCAGTATTTT; CDR3aa: CASSFLAGGFSSTDTQYF
j_gene: TRBJ1-2; v_gene: TRBV27; d_gene: .; abundance: .; CDR3nt: TGTGCCAGCAAGACCGACGCAAACTATGGCTACACCTTC; CDR3aa: CASKTDANYGYTF
j_gene: TRBJ2-7; v_gene: TRBV5-1; d_gene: .; abundance: many; CDR3nt: TGCGCCAGCAGCTTGGGAACGGACTCCTACGAGCAGTACTTC; CDR3aa: CASSLGTDSYEQYF
j_gene: TRBJ2-1; v_gene: TRBV7-2; d_gene: TRBD1; abundance: few; CDR3nt: TGTGCCAGCAACAGACAGGGTGGGGATGAGCAGTTCTTC; CDR3aa: CASNRQGGDEQFF
j_gene: TRBJ1-3; v_gene: TRBV13; d_gene: .; abundance: .; CDR3nt: TGTGCCAGCAGCTTAGGGGCCCGAGGAAACACCATATATTTT; CDR3aa: CASSLGARGNTIYF
j_gene: TRBJ2-5; v_gene: TRBV7-2; d_gene: .; abundance: .; CDR3nt: TGTGCCAGCAGCTTACCCGAGGGAAGAGGGACCCAGTACTTC; CDR3aa: CASSLPEGRGTQYF
j_gene: TRBJ1-2; v_gene: TRBV3-1; d_gene: .; abundance: .; CDR3nt: TGTGCCAGCAGCTTAAGAAGGGGGACTGACTATGGCTACACCTTC; CDR3aa: CASSLRRGTDYGYTF
j_gene: TRBJ2-3; v_gene: TRBV10-3; d_gene: TRBD2; abundance: .; CDR3nt: TGTGCCACTGCGACTAGCGGGCCGACAGATACGCAGTATTTT; CDR3aa: CATATSGPTDTQYF
j_gene: TRBJ1-4; v_gene: TRBV6-5; d_gene: .; abundance: .; CDR3nt: TGTGCCGGCAGGGGAACAGTGTCCACTAATGAAAAACTGTTTTTT; CDR3aa: CAGRGTVSTNEKLFF
j_gene: TRBJ2-1; v_gene: TRBV6-5; d_gene: TRBD2; abundance: few; CDR3nt: TGTGCCAGCAGTTACTCCGGCGGGGGGGCCTACAATGAGCAGTTCTTC; CDR3aa: CASSYSGGGAYNEQFF
j_gene: TRBJ1-3; v_gene: TRBV12-3/TRBV12-4; d_gene: TRBD1; abundance: .; CDR3nt: TGTGCCAGCAGCTCGAACAGGGGGCCTGGAAACACCATATATTTT; CDR3aa: CASSSNRGPGNTIYF
j_gene: TRBJ2-3; v_gene: TRBV6-6; d_gene: .; abundance: .; CDR3nt: TGTGCCAGCAGTTACGGGACCGCAGATACGCAGTATTTT; CDR3aa: CASSYGTADTQYF
j_gene: TRBJ2-3; v_gene: TRBV28; d_gene: .; abundance: once; CDR3nt: TGTGCCAGCAGAGGAGGGGGTGACAGGAGCTCGCAGTATTTT; CDR3aa: CASRGGGDRSSQYF
j_gene: TRBJ2-3; v_gene: TRBV4-2; d_gene: .; abundance: .; CDR3nt: TGTGCCAGCAGCCAAGATTATACGAGGTCGGGCACAGATACGCAGTATTTT; CDR3aa: CASSQDYTRSGTDTQYF
j_gene: TRBJ2-3; v_gene: TRBV15; d_gene: .; abundance: .; CDR3nt: TGTGCCACCAGCAGACTATCGGGGGGCCCCACAGATACGCAGTATTTT; CDR3aa: CATSRLSGGPTDTQYF
j_gene: TRBJ2-1; v_gene: TRBV29-1; d_gene: TRBD2; abundance: .; CDR3nt: TGCAGCGCCGGACCTCCTAAGACTAGCGGGGGGGATAATGAGCAGTTCTTC; CDR3aa: CSAGPPKTSGGDNEQFF
j_gene: TRBJ2-7; v_gene: TRBV12-3/TRBV12-4; d_gene: .; abundance: once; CDR3nt: TGTGCCAGCAGCAAGACAGTCCCCTACGAGCAGTACTTC; CDR3aa: CASSKTVPYEQYF
j_gene: TRBJ2-7; v_gene: TRBV10-3; d_gene: TRBD1; abundance: .; CDR3nt: TGTGCCATCAGTGCAACAACAGGGGCCTACGAGCAGTACTTC; CDR3aa: CAISATTGAYEQYF
j_gene: TRBJ2-5; v_gene: TRBV20-1; d_gene: TRBD1; abundance: .; CDR3nt: TGCAGTGCTGCTCACATCGACAGGGGTTTGGGAGAGACCCAGTACTTC; CDR3aa: CSAAHIDRGLGETQYF
j_gene: TRBJ2-4; v_gene: TRBV6-6; d_gene: TRBD2; abundance: few; CDR3nt: TGTGCCAGCAGTTCGACTAGCGAGAAAAACATTCAGTACTTC; CDR3aa: CASSSTSEKNIQYF
j_gene: TRBJ1-5; v_gene: TRBV12-3/TRBV12-4; d_gene: TRBD1; abundance: few; CDR3nt: TGTGCCAGCGGAACTGGACAGGGCACTCAGCCCCAGCATTTT; CDR3aa: CASGTGQGTQPQHF
j_gene: TRBJ2-7; v_gene: TRBV11-2; d_gene: .; abundance: .; CDR3nt: TGTGCCAGCAGCTTAGCCCCCGGGCTAGCCCACAATGAGCAGTACTTC; CDR3aa: CASSLAPGLAHNEQYF
j_gene: TRBJ2-5; v_gene: TRBV30; d_gene: .; abundance: .; CDR3nt: TGTGCCTGGAGTGTACGGCATCAAGAGACCCAGTACTTC; CDR3aa: CAWSVRHQETQYF
j_gene: TRBJ2-7; v_gene: TRBV20-1; d_gene: TRBD2; abundance: few; CDR3nt: TGCAGTGCTAGACGGGGGGCTAGCGGGACCTACGAGCAGTACTTC; CDR3aa: CSARRGASGTYEQYF
j_gene: TRBJ1-6; v_gene: TRBV20-1; d_gene: TRBD1; abundance: .; CDR3nt: TGCAGTGCTAGAGATCTAAGGGGGCCCCCGGATTCACCCCTCCACTTT; CDR3aa: CSARDLRGPPDSPLHF
j_gene: TRBJ2-1; v_gene: TRBV5-1; d_gene: TRBD2; abundance: many; CDR3nt: TGCGCCAGCCTCCCTCTAGCGGGAGACTACAATGAGCAGTTCTTC; CDR3aa: CASLPLAGDYNEQFF
j_gene: TRBJ2-5; v_gene: TRBV7-2; d_gene: TRBD2; abundance: .; CDR3nt: TGTGCCAGCAGTAGACAAATAGCGGGAGTACAAGAGACCCAGTACTTC; CDR3aa: CASSRQIAGVQETQYF
j_gene: TRBJ1-2; v_gene: TRBV29-1; d_gene: TRBD1; abundance: .; CDR3nt: TGCAGCGTTGAGCGCAGACAGGGAAACTATGGCTACACCTTC; CDR3aa: CSVERRQGNYGYTF
j_gene: TRBJ2-7; v_gene: TRBV3-1; d_gene: .; abundance: few; CDR3nt: TGTGCCAGCAGCCAAGCAGGGGTGAGCTCCTACGAGCAGTACTTC; CDR3aa: CASSQAGVSSYEQYF
j_gene: TRBJ2-3; v_gene: TRBV5-6; d_gene: .; abundance: .; CDR3nt: TGTGCCAGCAGCTTGGCTACAGGGTTGACAGATACGCAGTATTTT; CDR3aa: CASSLATGLTDTQYF
j_gene: TRBJ2-7; v_gene: TRBV5-1; d_gene: TRBD2; abundance: .; CDR3nt: TGCGCCAGCAGCTTGATGTGGGGGACTAACAGCTACGAGCAGTACTTC; CDR3aa: CASSLMWGTNSYEQYF
j_gene: TRBJ2-3; v_gene: TRBV7-9; d_gene: .; abundance: few; CDR3nt: TGTGCCAGCAGCTTGGGGCACGGGACAATTGTGTCAGATACGCAGTATTTT; CDR3aa: CASSLGHGTIVSDTQYF